This T cell receptor beta chain originates from a study of T cells in Graves' hyperthyroidism and ophthalmopathy. TCR beta CDR3 sequences were amplified from RNA transcripts. Using the HTBI primer set, a first-round RT-PCR was run on the TCR CDR3. Via MiXCR, TCRdb re-called the multiplex PCR reads, giving one row per CDR3 protein. This sample has some 650,000 distinct CDR3 sequences, with more than 15% found just once. Trimming removed 3 bases from V and 7 bases from J, with 15 bases in between. CDR3 length: 14 residues. CDR1 and CDR2 from the germline V gene are WSHSY and SAAADI. Patients with ophthalmopathy all had a Clinical Activity Score of at least 3, a NOSPECS grade of at least 4 and duration under 3 months.

J is TRBJ1-2 and V is TRBV10-2, with D perhaps TRBD1 (5 bases). The sequence derives from a middle-aged woman with Graves' ophthalmopathy. Sequenced: blood. The CDR3, as DNA: TGCGCCAGCAGTGATCGGCGCAGGGTGGCTGGCTACACCTTC. This gives the protein CASSDRRRVAGYTF.